The rows below give T cell receptor beta chains drawn from one sample of a study of T cells in Graves' hyperthyroidism and ophthalmopathy. MiXCR, applied by TCRdb to the multiplex PCR reads, yields one record per CDR3 protein. The sample holds 200,000 to 250,000 distinct CDR3 sequences, about 24% seen once. Sample: blood. The receptor source for this set is a woman between 40 and 55 years old with Graves' ophthalmopathy. Both conserved end residues are part of each CDR3. D genes are given only for firm matches. A clone size is listed for some rows: how often the clone was seen (once, few, many), or a class if it is expanded.

V	D	J	size	CDR3	DNA
TRBV7-9	.	TRBJ2-5	many	CASSLEGPRGETQYF	TGTGCCAGCAGCTTAGAGGGGCCGAGGGGGGAGACCCAGTACTTC
TRBV20-1	TRBD2	TRBJ2-5	many	CSARVQTSGSNEETQYF	TGCAGTGCTAGAGTACAGACTAGCGGGAGTAATGAAGAGACCCAGTACTTC
TRBV28	.	TRBJ1-3	many	CASSNPAQGIGNTIYF	TGTGCCAGCAGCAATCCAGCCCAGGGGATTGGAAACACCATATATTTT
TRBV11-2	TRBD2	TRBJ2-2	.	CASSSTRTSNTGELFF	TGTGCCAGCAGCTCCACCCGGACTAGCAACACCGGGGAGCTGTTTTTT
TRBV27	.	TRBJ2-7	many	CASTAPYEQYF	TGTGCCAGCACCGCCCCCTACGAGCAGTACTTC
TRBV11-2	.	TRBJ1-6	.	CASSLGAGNSPLHF	TGTGCCAGCAGCTTGGGGGCCGGTAATTCACCCCTCCACTTT
TRBV12-3/TRBV12-4	TRBD2	TRBJ2-7	.	CASTPLAGSYEQYF	TGTGCCAGCACCCCCCTAGCGGGGTCCTACGAGCAGTACTTC
TRBV9	.	TRBJ2-6	many	CASSPSVPTGTGANVLTF	TGTGCCAGCAGCCCTAGTGTCCCCACAGGGACAGGGGCCAACGTCCTGACTTTC
TRBV5-1	TRBD2	TRBJ2-7	many	CASSLAGRGTYEQYF	TGCGCCAGCAGCTTGGCCGGGAGGGGAACCTACGAGCAGTACTTC
TRBV6-5	TRBD2	TRBJ2-3	many	CASNRLAGATDTQYF	TGTGCCAGCAACCGACTAGCGGGAGCAACAGATACGCAGTATTTT
TRBV28	.	TRBJ1-5	many	CASSLSQGINNQPQHF	TGTGCCAGCAGTTTATCCCAGGGGATAAACAATCAGCCCCAGCATTTT
TRBV20-1	.	TRBJ2-5	.	CSAGPAGETQYF	TGCAGTGCTGGCCCGGCGGGGGAGACCCAGTACTTC
TRBV12-3/TRBV12-4	.	TRBJ2-4	many	CASSFDARDIQYF	TGTGCCAGCAGTTTTGACGCCCGGGACATTCAGTACTTC
TRBV27	.	TRBJ1-2	many	CASSPRGGYGYTF	TGTGCCAGCAGCCCCAGGGGAGGCTATGGCTACACCTTC
TRBV11-1	.	TRBJ2-7	.	CASSFRVGSEQYF	TGTGCCAGCAGCTTTCGGGTGGGATCGGAGCAGTACTTC
TRBV4-2	TRBD1	TRBJ1-1	many	CASSQGTGGRTEAFF	TGTGCCAGCAGCCAAGGAACAGGGGGAAGGACTGAAGCTTTCTTT
TRBV12-3/TRBV12-4	.	TRBJ1-1	many	CASSLRQENTEAFF	TGTGCCAGCAGTTTAAGGCAGGAGAACACTGAAGCTTTCTTT
TRBV15	.	TRBJ1-2	many	CATSRDGTGTGSRYGYTF	TGTGCCACCAGCAGAGACGGGACCGGGACCGGAAGTAGATATGGCTACACCTTC
TRBV28	TRBD1	TRBJ1-5	many	CATLTGINQPQHF	TGTGCCACCTTGACAGGGATTAATCAGCCCCAGCATTTT
TRBV28	.	TRBJ1-2	many	CASIRGANYGYTF	TGTGCCAGCATAAGGGGCGCCAACTATGGCTACACCTTC
TRBV6-1	TRBD1	TRBJ2-7	many	CASSPSRGPPFEQYF	TGTGCCAGCAGTCCGTCAAGGGGGCCTCCGTTCGAGCAGTACTTC
TRBV2	.	TRBJ2-7	many	CASSEVRGYEQYF	TGTGCCAGCAGTGAAGTCAGGGGCTACGAGCAGTACTTC
TRBV20-1	.	TRBJ1-5	many	CSAFGQLNQPQHF	TGCAGTGCTTTCGGACAACTCAATCAGCCCCAGCATTTT
TRBV19	TRBD1	TRBJ1-5	.	CASSQRQGAVNQPQHF	TGTGCCAGTAGCCAGAGACAGGGGGCCGTAAATCAGCCCCAGCATTTT
TRBV20-1	.	TRBJ1-1	many	CSAKGLVTEAFF	TGCAGTGCTAAGGGTCTGGTCACTGAAGCTTTCTTT
TRBV12-3/TRBV12-4	.	TRBJ1-1	many	CASNGALDTEAFF	TGTGCCAGCAACGGGGCCTTGGACACTGAAGCTTTCTTT
TRBV6-5	TRBD1	TRBJ2-5	many	CASSYLQGAEETQYF	TGTGCCAGCAGTTATCTTCAGGGGGCCGAGGAGACCCAGTACTTC
TRBV12-3/TRBV12-4	.	TRBJ2-7	many	CASSLVEPPQYF	TGTGCCAGCAGTTTAGTAGAGCCGCCGCAGTACTTC
TRBV28	TRBD2	TRBJ2-5	many	CASTPLASGSQETQYF	TGTGCCAGCACCCCATTGGCTAGCGGGAGCCAAGAGACCCAGTACTTC
TRBV2	.	TRBJ1-1	many	CASREPPGTEAFF	TGTGCCAGCAGAGAACCCCCGGGTACTGAAGCTTTCTTT
TRBV19	.	TRBJ1-1	many	CASSPDRQENTEAFF	TGTGCCAGTAGTCCAGATAGACAGGAGAACACTGAAGCTTTCTTT
TRBV7-9	.	TRBJ2-5	once	CASSETVPQETQYF	TGTGCCAGCAGCGAGACGGTCCCTCAAGAGACCCAGTACTTC
TRBV6-2/TRBV6-3	TRBD1	TRBJ1-1	many	CASSYDKRTGGVRGTEAFF	TGTGCCAGCAGTTACGACAAAAGGACAGGGGGCGTAAGAGGCACTGAAGCTTTCTTT
TRBV11-2	TRBD1	TRBJ2-7	.	CASSRSGSGQGTYEQYF	TGTGCCAGCAGCCGGTCGGGTTCAGGACAGGGTACCTACGAGCAGTACTTC
TRBV18	.	TRBJ1-3	.	CASSLRGGIAGNTIYF	TGTGCCAGCTCACTTCGGGGAGGAATCGCTGGAAACACCATATATTTT
TRBV20-1	.	TRBJ1-1	.	CSAHRVTEAFF	TGCAGTGCTCACAGGGTCACTGAAGCTTTCTTT
TRBV29-1	TRBD2	TRBJ2-5	many	CSVEGVSGRSLETQYF	TGCAGCGTTGAAGGGGTTAGCGGGAGAAGTTTGGAGACCCAGTACTTC
TRBV30	.	TRBJ2-5	many	CAWSHRIRQYQETQYF	TGTGCCTGGAGCCATAGAATCCGACAGTACCAAGAGACCCAGTACTTC
TRBV20-1	.	TRBJ2-2	many	CSASRGRTYTGELFF	TGCAGTGCTAGTCGTGGCAGGACCTACACCGGGGAGCTGTTTTTT
TRBV7-2	.	TRBJ2-5	many	CASSPSGPETQYF	TGTGCCAGCAGCCCCAGCGGTCCAGAGACCCAGTACTTC
TRBV6-1	.	TRBJ2-4	many	CASTRLNIQYF	TGTGCCAGCACCCGGCTAAACATTCAGTACTTC
TRBV19	TRBD1	TRBJ1-5	many	CASGDRGRSNQPQHF	TGTGCCAGTGGCGACAGGGGGCGCAGCAATCAGCCCCAGCATTTT
TRBV29-1	.	TRBJ1-5	.	CSAILSGGGNQPQHF	TGCAGCGCTATCCTGTCAGGAGGCGGCAATCAGCCCCAGCATTTT
TRBV11-2	.	TRBJ2-2	.	CASSGAGTGELFF	TGTGCCAGCAGCGGGGCCGGGACCGGGGAGCTGTTTTTT
TRBV20-1	.	TRBJ2-5	many	CSARFDSGYQETQYF	TGCAGTGCTAGATTCGATAGCGGTTACCAAGAGACCCAGTACTTC